This entry lists 30 T cell receptor beta chains sequenced from one sample in a study of T cell changes during pregnancy in multiple sclerosis. TCRdb keeps only in-frame clones here, not all; method: immunoSEQ multiplex PCR. The table has about 36,000 clones, roughly 91% seen once; the top ten hold approximately 0.47%. Sample: CD4+ T cells from peripheral blood mononuclear cells, taken in the second trimester of pregnancy. These receptors were taken from a female donor in good health, enrolled as a control in a pregnancy study.

This chain connects TRBV18 to TRBJ1-6; 8 positions match TRBD1. This CDR3 is built from 15 residues. Germline V gives CDR1 KGHSH, CDR2 LQKENI. V trimming: 3 bases; J trimming: 10 bases; junction bases outside the gene matches: 8. The CDR3 nucleotides read TGTGCCAGCTCACCCAAAGGACAGGGTGACTCACCCCTCCACTTT. Its protein product is CASSPKGQGDSPLHF.

DNA of the CDR3: TGTGCCAGCAGTGCGACAGGGGGCTACACTGAAGCTTTCTTT. Translating it yields CASSATGGYTEAFF. The chain employs TRBV2 and TRBJ1-1; 10 nucleotides match TRBD1. This CDR3 has 14 amino acids. V dropped 4 bases and J dropped 3; count of bases not matched to a gene: 2. Germline values: CDR1 SNHLY, CDR2 FYNNEI.

This clone was picked up a small number of times. This chain connects TRBV6-6 to TRBJ2-1; TRBD2 matches 7 bases. Unmatched junction bases numbered 5, after V lost 5 bases and J lost 10 bases. The CDR3 has 12 amino acids. Germline CDR1 reads MNHNY; CDR2 reads SVGAGI (reference sequence). CDR3 sequence reads: CASSPPGLEQFF. In DNA form, the CDR3 reads TGTGCCAGCAGTCCCCCGGGACTAGAGCAGTTCTTC.

This chain joins TRBV7-8 and TRBJ1-5; 9 bases agree with TRBD1. V dropped 4 bases and J dropped 6; count of bases not matched to a gene: 4. The CDR3 is 14 residues long. The germline CDR1 and CDR2 sequences are SGHVS and FQNEAQ. The CDR3 nucleotides are TGTGCCAGCAGCTCAAGACAGGGGGTTCAGCCCCAGCATTTT. Residues: CASSSRQGVQPQHF.

The CDR3 region has the DNA TGCAGCGTTGAAGGAAACATGAACACTGAAGCTTTCTTT. As protein: CSVEGNMNTEAFF. V and J are TRBV29-1 and TRBJ1-1; D remains unclear. There are 13 residues in the CDR3. V was trimmed by 1 base and J by 0 bases, leaving 6 bases between them. Germline CDR1 reads SQVTM; CDR2 reads ANQGSEA.

The chain uses TRBV13 and TRBJ1-4; 10 bases are shared with TRBD1. The CDR3 contains 15 residues. J gave up 10 bases and V 5 bases, and 10 bases lay outside the gene matches. Germline V gene sequence: CDR1 PRHDT, CDR2 FYEKMQ (reference sequence). CDR3 DNA: TGTGCCAGCAGCCCGGCGACAGGGGGCCTAAGAAAACTGTTTTTT. This gives the protein CASSPATGGLRKLFF.

The J gene is TRBJ1-2, the V gene TRBV19, with 8 bases that match TRBD1. V was clipped by 6 bases and J by 0 bases; unmatched bases: 12. CDR3 length: 17 amino acids. Looked up from germline, CDR1 is LNHDA and CDR2 is SQIVND (reference sequence). The CDR3 loop reads CASSGQGQQVANYGYTF. The CDR3 bases are TGTGCCAGTAGCGGACAGGGCCAACAGGTGGCTAACTATGGCTACACCTTC.

The chain couples TRBV10-3 to TRBJ2-7, with 11 bases identical to TRBD1. The CDR3 is made up of 14 amino acids. Trimming removed 6 bases from V and 4 bases from J; junction bases left unmatched: 5. Germline CDR1 reads ENHRY; CDR2 reads SYGVKD. CDR3 nucleotides: TGTGCCATCAGCCGGACAGGGGGCACTTACGAGCAGTACTTC. Amino acid sequence: CAISRTGGTYEQYF.

This chain connects TRBV4-2 to TRBJ1-2; D possibly corresponds to TRBD1 (6 bases). The CDR3 runs 16 residues. The V gene's germline CDR1 is LGHNA and CDR2 YNFKEQ. The V gene lost 0 bases and the J gene lost 5 bases, with 16 bases spanning the gap. The CDR3 loop reads CASSQDGGRVEYGYTF. CDR3 sequence (DNA): TGTGCCAGCAGCCAAGATGGGGGCAGGGTTGAGTATGGCTACACCTTC.

The chain is built from TRBV28 and TRBJ1-1; D might be TRBD1 (6 bases). This CDR3 spans 14 amino acids. Trimming removed 8 bases at V and 0 bases at J, with 13 bases between. Germline V CDR1 and CDR2: MDHEN, SYDVKM. The CDR3 region is CASQRQGMNTEAFF. The DNA for the CDR3 is TGTGCCAGCCAAAGGCAGGGGATGAACACTGAAGCTTTCTTT.

The rearrangement links TRBV28 to TRBJ1-2; D may be TRBD1 (5 bases). Trimming left V 4 bases short and J 2 bases short, with 23 bases between. The CDR3 contains 18 residues. Germline V lookup: CDR1 MDHEN, CDR2 SYDVKM. CDR3 in DNA: TGTGCCAGCAGTTCACCCCCTGGAGGAGGGGAGGGGAACTATGGCTACACCTTC. Translating gives CASSSPPGGGEGNYGYTF.

The chain is built from TRBV30 and TRBJ2-2, with TRBD1 identical over 7 bases. V gave up 3 bases and J gave up 4 bases; unmatched junction bases: 11. Per the germline V gene, CDR1 is GTSNPN and CDR2 is SVGIG (reference sequence). The CDR3 is 16 amino acids. The DNA of the CDR3 is TGTGCCTGGAGCATGGACAGGCGGACTGTCACCGGGGAGCTGTTTTTT. This sequence encodes CAWSMDRRTVTGELFF.

The rearrangement links TRBV6-5 to TRBJ2-1, with 8 bases fitting TRBD2. This CDR3 contains 14 residues. Germline CDR1 and CDR2: MNHEY and SVGAGI. Trimming removed 10 bases from V and 2 bases from J; junction bases left unmatched: 7. The CDR3, as DNA: TGTGCCACCCGGGGTAGCGGGACCTACAATGAGCAGTTCTTC. Translation gives CATRGSGTYNEQFF.

The rearrangement joins TRBV2 to TRBJ2-5; TRBD2 agrees at 8 bases. Germline V CDR1 and CDR2: SNHLY, FYNNEI. V was pared by 2 bases and J by 5 bases, with 4 bases of the junction left unmatched. There are 14 residues in the CDR3. This chain's CDR3 is CASSEPGGAETQYF. The CDR3 region has the DNA TGTGCCAGCAGTGAACCCGGGGGGGCGGAGACCCAGTACTTC.

The CDR3 DNA follows: TGCGCCAGCAGTCCCACAGGGGGAAATGGCGGGGAGCTGTTTTTT. Translating gives CASSPTGGNGGELFF. The chain links TRBV5-1 to TRBJ2-2; 8 bases align to TRBD1. The germline V gene has CDR1 SGHRS and CDR2 YFSETQ. With 5 bases clipped from V and 7 bases from J, the junction kept 10 bases outside the gene matches. The CDR3 loop spans 15 amino acids. The full variable domain, its missing parts supplied by reference TRBV5-1 and TRBJ2-2, is KAGVTQTPRYLIKTRGQQVTLSCSPISGHRSVSWYQQTPGQGLQFLFEYFSETQRNKGNFPGRFSGRQFSNSRSEMNVSTLELGDSALYLCASSPTGGNGGELFFGEGSRLTVL.

This clone was counted between two and nine times. The chain links TRBV7-6 to TRBJ2-4; TRBD2 agrees at 15 bases. CDR3 length: 16 residues. V shed 1 base, J shed 6 bases, and the junction held 1 base outside the gene matches. CDR1 and CDR2 from the germline V gene are SGHVS and FNYEAQ. The CDR3 spells CASSLGTSGGGNIQYF. CDR3 coding DNA: TGTGCCAGCAGCTTAGGGACTAGCGGGGGGGGAAACATTCAGTACTTC.

The CDR3 spells CASSPGDNYGYTF. The DNA for the CDR3 is TGTGCCAGCTCACCAGGAGATAACTATGGCTACACCTTC. The chain is built from TRBV18 and TRBJ1-2; the D is unclear. The V gene lost 2 bases and the J gene lost 1 base, with 5 bases spanning the gap. The CDR3 has 13 amino acids. Germline CDR1 is KGHSH and CDR2 is LQKENI.

The V gene is TRBV14, the J gene TRBJ1-4; no clear D gene. With 4 bases removed from V and 8 bases from J, the gap between germline ends came to 14 bases. CDR3 size: 14 residues. The germline V gene has CDR1 SGHDN and CDR2 FVKESK. CDR3: CASSPAGFNEKLFF. In DNA form, the CDR3 reads TGTGCCAGCAGCCCGGCAGGCTTCAACGAAAAACTGTTTTTT.

V is TRBV7-2 and J is TRBJ1-6; 8 positions match TRBD1. Germline trimming cut 4 bases from V and 10 bases from J; bases unmatched to any gene: 12. Germline CDR1 SGHTA, CDR2 FQGNSA. This CDR3 is 16 amino acids long. CDR3 coding DNA: TGTGCCAGCAGCTCAGTTGCCGGGACAGGCTCATCACCCCTCCACTTT. Protein: CASSSVAGTGSSPLHF.

In DNA form, the CDR3 reads TGTGCCAGCAGCCAGGGGATCAGCAGGTCCATATATTTT. Its translation is CASSQGISRSIYF. The chain uses TRBV5-4 and TRBJ1-3; TRBD1 might be the D (6 bases). The CDR3 length is 13 residues. The V and J ends lost 4 bases and 11 bases respectively, with 16 bases between them. Looked up from germline, CDR1 is SGHNT and CDR2 is YYREEE (reference sequence).

V and J are TRBV11-3 and TRBJ2-3, with D tentatively TRBD1 (5 bases). This CDR3 has 13 residues. The germline V gene encodes CDR1 SGHNT and CDR2 YENEEA. The V gene lost 2 bases and the J gene lost 3 bases, with 6 bases spanning the gap. The CDR3 DNA sequence: TGTGCCAGCAGCTTAAGACAGACAGATACGCAGTATTTT. It specifies CASSLRQTDTQYF.

The chain couples TRBV28 to TRBJ2-5; TRBD1 aligns across 8 bases. This CDR3 spans 14 amino acids. Unmatched junction bases numbered 9, after V lost 6 bases and J lost 6 bases. Per germline, CDR1 MDHEN and CDR2 SYDVKM. CDR3 region: CASRPPGGGKTQYF. The CDR3 nucleotides read TGTGCCAGCAGACCCCCAGGGGGCGGGAAGACCCAGTACTTC.

The chain recombines TRBV28 with TRBJ2-2; no clear D gene. Germline lookup yields CDR1 MDHEN and CDR2 SYDVKM. Deletions cut 6 bases from V and 0 bases from J, with 5 bases between. The CDR3 is 13 residues long. CDR3: CASRGPNTGELFF. The CDR3 DNA is TGTGCCAGCAGGGGCCCGAACACCGGGGAGCTGTTTTTT.

The V call is TRBV2, the J call TRBJ2-5, with TRBD1 matching 8 bases. From germline, CDR1 is SNHLY and CDR2 FYNNEI. Unmatched junction bases numbered 7, after V lost 8 bases and J lost 2 bases. CDR3 length equals 14 residues. CDR3 loop: CASAGTGSQETQYF. CDR3 nucleotide sequence: TGTGCCAGCGCCGGGACAGGTTCACAAGAGACCCAGTACTTC.

This chain uses TRBV7-2 with TRBJ2-7; a possible D gene is TRBD1 (5 bases). In germline, CDR1 is SGHTA, CDR2 FQGNSA. With 5 bases removed from V and 7 bases from J, the gap between germline ends came to 12 bases. The CDR3 extends over 12 amino acids. The CDR3 DNA follows: TGTGCCAGCAGCCCAGGGTATCAAGAGCAGTACTTC. It encodes CASSPGYQEQYF. Combining the CDR3 with reference TRBV7-2 and TRBJ2-7 gives the whole variable domain GAGVSQSPSNKVTEKGKDVELRCDPISGHTALYWYRQSLGQGLEFLIYFQGNSAPDKSGLPSDRFSAERTGGSVSTLTIQRTQQEDSAVYLCASSPGYQEQYFGPGTRLTVT.

V usage is TRBV7-9 and J usage is TRBJ1-2; 7 bases fit TRBD1. Losses at the gene ends were 1 base for V and 8 bases for J; bases not matched to a gene: 10. There are 15 residues in the CDR3. Per the germline V gene, CDR1 is SEHNR and CDR2 is FQNEAQ (reference sequence). CDR3 nucleotides: TGTGCCAGCAGCTTAGGCCCTACAGGGGAGAGGGGCTACACCTTC. Its protein product is CASSLGPTGERGYTF.

This sequence joins TRBV14 and TRBJ2-5; 11 positions agree with TRBD2. J gave up 4 bases and V 8 bases, and 9 bases lay outside the gene matches. This CDR3 comprises 15 residues. Germline assignment: CDR1 SGHDN and CDR2 FVKESK. CDR3 sequence reads: CASGSGLAVIETQYF. Written as DNA, the CDR3 is TGTGCCAGCGGATCGGGACTAGCGGTCATAGAGACCCAGTACTTC.

This chain joins TRBV15 and TRBJ2-7, with D uncertain. The CDR3 contains 14 residues. V was pared by 1 base and J by 4 bases, with 11 bases between. Germline-derived CDR1 and CDR2 are LNHNV and YYDKDF (reference sequence). Here the CDR3 DNA reads TGTGCCACCAGCAGAGGCCGGCAGGCTTACGAGCAGTACTTC. Protein sequence: CATSRGRQAYEQYF.

Only one count was recorded for this clone. DNA of the CDR3: TGTGCCAGCAGCTTGCGGAGGAACACCGGGGAGCTGTTTTTT. Translation gives CASSLRRNTGELFF. The V gene is TRBV7-9, the J gene TRBJ2-2; D remains ambiguous. Trimming took off 3 bases at V and 1 base at J, with 6 bases between the two ends. Germline assignment: CDR1 SEHNR and CDR2 FQNEAQ (reference sequence). The CDR3 spans 14 residues.

The chain carries TRBV6-6 and TRBJ2-7; the D gene is possibly TRBD1 (6 bases). CDR3 size: 11 residues. Germline V gene data show CDR1 as MNHNY and CDR2 as SVGAGI (reference sequence). The V end was cut by 6 bases, the J end by 3 bases, with 6 bases between. The CDR3 bases are TGTGCCAGCAGACAGGGCTACGAGCAGTACTTC. It codes for CASRQGYEQYF.